This TCR beta chain was sequenced during a study of blood T cells in healthy people across ages. As regards this clonotype: Its antigen is undetermined.

The second PCR ran about 7 to 12 cycles with a sample-barcoded 5' primer and J-beta primers. Carrying 12 random nucleotides, a template-switch adaptor labeled each individual cDNA molecule. TCRdb fed the 5' RACE reads into MiXCR, producing one record per CDR3 protein. Of fewer than 1 million distinct CDR3 sequences detected, 44% appear once; the ten largest clones hold about 21%. The CDR3 sequence is 18 residues long. V was clipped by 0 bases and J by 8 bases, with 25 bases between them. CDR1 and CDR2 from the germline V gene are LNHNV and YYDKDF (reference sequence). The study's findings and limits: A conclusive naive versus antigen-experienced comparison was prevented by the unsorted PBMCs.

This sequence joins TRBV15 and TRBJ1-2; tentative D call: TRBD1 (6 bases). Sequencing was done on a sample of blood. The sequence was obtained from a man between 60 and 70 years old in good health. The CDR3 region has the DNA TGTGCCACCAGCAGAGATGTTTGGACAGAACGAGGTCCAAGGGGCTACACCTTC. It translates to CATSRDVWTERGPRGYTF. The variable domain in full, completed from reference TRBV15 and TRBJ1-2, reads DAMVIQNPRYQVTQFGKPVTLSCSQTLNHNVMYWYQQKSSQAPKLLFHYYDKDFNNEADTPDNFQSRRPNTSFCFLDIRSPGLGDTAMYLCATSRDVWTERGPRGYTFGSGTRLTVV.